This T cell receptor beta chain was captured by sequencing in a study of T cells after yellow fever vaccination. Findings of the study overall: The bulk population could contribute abundant contaminating clonotypes to FACS-sorted repertoires.

Each CDR3 protein gets one entry after TCRdb re-called the 5' RACE reads with MiXCR. Of more than 300,000 distinct CDR3 sequences listed, around 6.8% were seen once; the top ten hold about a sixth. The count of this clonotype is one. Its specificity is unknown. The V gene's germline CDR1 is SGHRS and CDR2 YFSETQ. Trimming cost V 2 bases and J 5 bases, with 7 bases left between them. There are 12 residues in the CDR3. This specimen was PBMCs, taken around 45 days after the first yellow fever vaccination. The clonotype comes from a man aged 18 to 29 who received the YFV17D yellow fever vaccine. This chain joins TRBV5-1 and TRBJ1-2; D is unclear. This chain's CDR3 is CASSFVGYGYTF. The CDR3 coding sequence is TGCGCCAGCAGCTTCGTTGGATATGGCTACACCTTC. Combining the CDR3 with reference TRBV5-1 and TRBJ1-2 gives the whole variable domain KAGVTQTPRYLIKTRGQQVTLSCSPISGHRSVSWYQQTPGQGLQFLFEYFSETQRNKGNFPGRFSGRQFSNSRSEMNVSTLELGDSALYLCASSFVGYGYTFGSGTRLTVV.